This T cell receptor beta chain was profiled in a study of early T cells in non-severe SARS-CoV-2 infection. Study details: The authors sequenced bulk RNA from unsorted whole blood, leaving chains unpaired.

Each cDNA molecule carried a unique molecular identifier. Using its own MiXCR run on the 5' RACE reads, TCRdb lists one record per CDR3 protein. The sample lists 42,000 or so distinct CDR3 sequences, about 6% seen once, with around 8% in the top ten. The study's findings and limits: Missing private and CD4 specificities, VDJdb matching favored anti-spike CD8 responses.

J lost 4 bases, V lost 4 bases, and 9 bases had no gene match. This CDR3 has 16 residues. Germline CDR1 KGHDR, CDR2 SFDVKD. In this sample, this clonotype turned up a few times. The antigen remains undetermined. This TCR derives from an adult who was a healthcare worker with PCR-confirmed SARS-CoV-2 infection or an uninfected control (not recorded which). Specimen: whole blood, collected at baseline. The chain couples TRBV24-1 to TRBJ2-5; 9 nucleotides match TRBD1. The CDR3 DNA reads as TGTGCCACCAGTGAAACCGGACAGGGGAGAGGAGAGACCCAGTACTTC. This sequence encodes CATSETGQGRGETQYF.